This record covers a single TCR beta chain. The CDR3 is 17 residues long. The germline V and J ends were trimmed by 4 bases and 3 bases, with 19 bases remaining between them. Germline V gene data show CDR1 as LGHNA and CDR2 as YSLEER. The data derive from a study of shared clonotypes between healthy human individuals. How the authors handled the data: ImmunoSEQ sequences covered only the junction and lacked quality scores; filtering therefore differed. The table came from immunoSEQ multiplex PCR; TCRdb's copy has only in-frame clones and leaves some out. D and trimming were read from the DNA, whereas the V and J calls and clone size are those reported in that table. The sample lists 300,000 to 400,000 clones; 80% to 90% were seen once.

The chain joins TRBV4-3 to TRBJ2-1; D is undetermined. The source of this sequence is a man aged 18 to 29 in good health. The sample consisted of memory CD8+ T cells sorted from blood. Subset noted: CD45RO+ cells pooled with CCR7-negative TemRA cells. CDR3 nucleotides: TGCGCCAGCAGCCGAACATATACCGGAGTAGGCTACAATGAGCAGTTCTTC. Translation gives CASSRTYTGVGYNEQFF.